A single T cell receptor (beta chain) is shown here with its context. As yet, its antigen is unknown. This entry comes from a study of T cells in localized non-small cell lung cancer. General study points: Sequencing was restricted to one tumor region; therefore, heterogeneity remains possible. In adjacent lung, a median roughly 57 of the top 100 tumor clones were found. Peak T cell clonality was found in uninvolved adjacent lung, exceeding tumor.

The data were produced by immunoSEQ multiplex PCR, yet TCRdb's version contains in-frame clones alone and is incomplete. The sample contains about 74,000 clones, 84% of which appear only once. The TCR was taken from a female donor at least 60 years old with stage I lung adenocarcinoma. The specimen comprised peripheral blood, sampled before any cancer treatment.

The CDR3 DNA reads TGCGCCAGCAGCAGGTCCCTGGGACTAGAACAAAACGAGCAGTACTTC. This gives the protein CASSRSLGLEQNEQYF. V is TRBV5-1 and J is TRBJ2-7; 8 bases line up with TRBD2. Germline assignment: CDR1 SGHRS and CDR2 YFSETQ. The CDR3 is made up of 16 amino acids. Trimming took 4 bases from V and 5 from J; bases not matched to a gene: 14. Full variable domain (rest looked up from reference TRBV5-1 and TRBJ2-7): KAGVTQTPRYLIKTRGQQVTLSCSPISGHRSVSWYQQTPGQGLQFLFEYFSETQRNKGNFPGRFSGRQFSNSRSEMNVSTLELGDSALYLCASSRSLGLEQNEQYFGPGTRLTVT.